This is a list of T cell receptor beta chains from one sample in a study of OX40 agonist ivuxolimab in advanced cancers. Generated by immunoSEQ multiplex PCR, the TCRdb table keeps only in-frame clones and is missing some. The sample has about 64,000 clones; around nine tenths are singletons. The source was CD4+ or CD8+ T cells sorted from blood, collected in a trial of the OX40 agonist ivuxolimab. Receptors originate from an adult with an advanced solid tumor such as melanoma, head and neck, liver or kidney cancer. Each CDR3 is given with its conserved first and last residue. D genes are given only for firm matches. The size field is filled for only some rows; it gives once, few, many or a size class.

d_call	clone_size	j_call	v_call	cdr3_aa	cdr3_nt
NA	NA	TRBJ2-1	TRBV7-9	CASSFGGSYNEQFF	TGTGCCAGCAGCTTCGGGGGCAGCTACAATGAGCAGTTCTTC
NA	NA	TRBJ2-3	TRBV7-2	CASSPLARTDTQYF	TGTGCCAGCAGCCCTCTAGCTCGCACAGATACGCAGTATTTT
TRBD1	NA	TRBJ2-5	TRBV6-5	CASRPTQGRETQYF	TGTGCCAGCAGGCCCACACAGGGGCGGGAGACCCAGTACTTC
NA	NA	TRBJ2-5	TRBV11-2	CASSLSSTAKETQYF	TGTGCCAGCAGCTTATCATCGACAGCCAAAGAGACCCAGTACTTC
TRBD1	NA	TRBJ1-1	TRBV20-1	CSATRGKAFF	TGCAGTGCAACCAGGGGGAAAGCTTTCTTT
NA	NA	TRBJ2-1	TRBV30	CAWSRLSSYNEQFF	TGTGCCTGGAGTAGGCTGAGCTCCTACAATGAGCAGTTCTTC
NA	NA	TRBJ2-3	TRBV29-1	CSVGGRQGVSDTQYF	TGCAGCGTTGGTGGTCGGCAGGGAGTGTCGGATACGCAGTATTTT
TRBD2	once	TRBJ2-3	TRBV11-3	CASSLGSGSSADTQYF	TGTGCCAGCAGCTTAGGGAGCGGGAGCTCGGCAGATACGCAGTATTTT
NA	NA	TRBJ2-7	TRBV11-2	CATKIGTILEEQYF	TGTGCCACCAAGATCGGGACAATCCTAGAAGAGCAGTACTTC
TRBD1	NA	TRBJ1-5	TRBV6-4	CASSDTDRNQPQHF	TGTGCCAGCAGTGACACGGACAGGAATCAGCCCCAGCATTTT
NA	NA	TRBJ2-3	TRBV10-1	CASSDLTSTDTQYF	TGCGCCAGCAGTGATCTCACCAGCACAGATACGCAGTATTTT
NA	NA	TRBJ2-7	TRBV11-1	CASSQDRPSSYEQYF	TGTGCCAGCAGCCAGGACAGACCAAGCTCCTACGAGCAGTACTTC
NA	NA	TRBJ1-1	TRBV7-6	CASSLAGYTEAFF	TGTGCCAGCAGCTTAGCGGGGTACACTGAAGCTTTCTTT
TRBD1	NA	TRBJ2-7	TRBV2	CASSEGQGAIYEQYF	TGTGCCAGCAGTGAAGGGCAGGGGGCAATCTACGAGCAGTACTTC
NA	NA	TRBJ2-1	TRBV6-1	CASRRTENEQFF	TGTGCCAGCAGGCGGACTGAAAATGAGCAGTTCTTC
NA	NA	TRBJ2-7	TRBV27	CASSPTAYEQYF	TGTGCCAGCAGTCCGACAGCTTACGAGCAGTACTTC
NA	NA	TRBJ1-2	TRBV11-2	CASSPNNYGYTF	TGTGCCAGCAGCCCGAACAACTATGGCTACACCTTC
NA	NA	TRBJ1-5	TRBV6-1	CASRQGYRQPQHF	TGTGCCAGCAGGCAGGGATACCGTCAGCCCCAGCATTTT
NA	NA	TRBJ2-2	TRBV6-6	CASGASTNTGELFF	TGTGCCAGCGGAGCTAGCACGAACACCGGGGAGCTGTTTTTT
NA	NA	TRBJ2-7	TRBV27	CASSSIFDPLGVYEQYF	TGTGCCAGCAGTTCGATATTTGACCCGCTAGGGGTCTACGAGCAGTACTTC
NA	NA	TRBJ2-5	TRBV19	CASSRRGSRLTEEVQYF	TGTGCCAGTAGTAGAAGGGGGAGCAGACTTACTGAAGAGGTCCAGTACTTC
NA	NA	TRBJ2-4	TRBV7-2	CASSTRGAKNIQYF	TGTGCCAGCAGCACAAGGGGAGCCAAAAACATTCAGTACTTC
TRBD1	few	TRBJ1-4	TRBV5-1	CASSLQGVGANEKLFF	TGCGCCAGCAGCTTACAGGGGGTTGGGGCTAATGAAAAACTGTTTTTT
NA	NA	TRBJ1-4	TRBV7-2	CASSKGSNEKLFF	TGTGCCAGCAGCAAAGGCAGTAATGAAAAACTGTTTTTT
NA	NA	TRBJ2-7	TRBV5-1	CASSYQSGRGSYEQYF	TGCGCCAGCAGCTACCAATCAGGGAGAGGGTCCTACGAGCAGTACTTC
NA	NA	TRBJ2-3	TRBV7-9	CASRGEFTDTQYF	TGTGCCAGCAGGGGGGAATTCACAGATACGCAGTATTTT
TRBD2	NA	TRBJ2-1	TRBV6-5	CASSYDGRWGNEQFF	TGTGCCAGCAGTTACGACGGGAGGTGGGGCAATGAGCAGTTCTTC
TRBD1	NA	TRBJ1-5	TRBV15	CATSGARGIGNQPQHF	TGTGCCACCAGCGGGGCCAGGGGGATAGGCAATCAGCCCCAGCATTTT
TRBD2	NA	TRBJ2-1	TRBV30	CAWSKVAGFYNEQFF	TGTGCCTGGAGTAAAGTAGCGGGGTTCTACAATGAGCAGTTCTTC
NA	NA	TRBJ2-7	TRBV28	CASSLGGQGGAEQYF	TGTGCCAGCAGTTTAGGAGGCCAGGGCGGTGCCGAGCAGTACTTC
NA	NA	TRBJ1-4	TRBV6-5	CASSYSWREKLFF	TGTGCCAGCAGTTACTCATGGAGGGAAAAACTGTTTTTT
TRBD1	NA	TRBJ2-5	TRBV6-1	CASPKERGRWETQYF	TGTGCCAGCCCGAAGGAAAGGGGGCGTTGGGAGACCCAGTACTTC
NA	NA	TRBJ1-6	TRBV7-9	CASSPPGLESSPLHF	TGTGCCAGCAGCCCCCCCGGGCTTGAGAGTTCACCCCTCCACTTT
TRBD2	NA	TRBJ2-3	TRBV6-6	CASRTSGRAGTDTQYF	TGTGCCAGTAGGACTAGCGGGAGGGCTGGCACAGATACGCAGTATTTT
NA	NA	TRBJ2-1	TRBV7-2	CASKPPVSDEQFF	TGTGCCAGCAAACCACCTGTAAGCGATGAGCAGTTCTTC
NA	NA	TRBJ2-1	TRBV9	CASSVDGGLNEQFF	TGTGCCAGCAGCGTAGACGGGGGGCTCAATGAGCAGTTCTTC
NA	few	TRBJ2-3	TRBV4-3	CASSQDLRVRTDTQYF	TGCGCCAGCAGCCAAGATCTCCGGGTCAGGACAGATACGCAGTATTTT
TRBD1	NA	TRBJ1-1	TRBV19	CASSPPRQGAEAFF	TGTGCCAGTAGTCCGCCACGACAGGGCGCTGAAGCTTTCTTT
NA	few	TRBJ2-6	TRBV7-9	CASSLFLGRGANVLTF	TGTGCCAGCAGCTTATTTCTGGGGCGAGGGGCCAACGTCCTGACTTTC
NA	NA	TRBJ2-1	TRBV9	CASSPTQGNSYNEQFF	TGTGCCAGCAGCCCCACACAGGGAAATTCCTACAATGAGCAGTTCTTC
NA	NA	TRBJ2-2	TRBV6-5	CASSGSDTYTGELFF	TGTGCCAGCAGTGGCTCGGACACCTACACCGGGGAGCTGTTTTTT
NA	NA	TRBJ2-7	TRBV11-2	CASSLRDGGYEQYF	TGTGCCAGCAGCCTCCGGGACGGGGGATACGAGCAGTACTTC
TRBD2	NA	TRBJ2-7	TRBV15	CATRTSGRKEYEQYF	TGTGCCACCAGGACTAGCGGGAGAAAGGAGTACGAGCAGTACTTC
NA	once	TRBJ1-1	TRBV11-2	CASSLERGVSAFF	TGTGCCAGCAGCTTAGAAAGGGGTGTATCAGCTTTCTTT
NA	NA	TRBJ1-1	TRBV9	CASSVVQGNTEAFF	TGTGCCAGCAGCGTAGTTCAGGGGAACACTGAAGCTTTCTTT
TRBD2	NA	TRBJ2-3	TRBV5-1	CASSIGLAGGPNTQYF	TGCGCCAGCAGCATCGGACTAGCGGGGGGGCCTAATACGCAGTATTTT
NA	NA	TRBJ1-4	TRBV19	CASSSSHNEKLFF	TGTGCCAGTAGTAGCAGCCACAATGAAAAACTGTTTTTT
NA	NA	TRBJ1-4	TRBV7-9	CASSSGRGGEKLFF	TGTGCCAGCAGCTCGGGCAGGGGAGGAGAAAAACTGTTTTTT
TRBD1	NA	TRBJ1-1	TRBV10-3	CAISPTGAENTEAFF	TGTGCCATCAGCCCCACAGGGGCGGAGAACACTGAAGCTTTCTTT
NA	NA	TRBJ2-1	TRBV30	CAWSRDAGMVQFF	TGTGCCTGGAGCAGGGATGCCGGGATGGTCCAGTTCTTC
NA	NA	TRBJ2-7	TRBV4-1	CASSQGRGAGDSYEQYF	TGCGCCAGCAGCCAAGGTCGAGGTGCAGGCGACTCCTACGAGCAGTACTTC
NA	NA	TRBJ2-7	TRBV21-1	CASSKASGVTGPYEQYF	TGTGCCAGCAGCAAAGCCTCCGGGGTGACAGGCCCCTACGAGCAGTACTTC
TRBD2	NA	TRBJ2-2	TRBV18	CASSRQNLAGGNGELFF	TGTGCCAGCTCACGACAGAATCTAGCGGGAGGAAACGGGGAGCTGTTTTTT
NA	NA	TRBJ1-1	TRBV25-1	CASRNYYEAFF	TGTGCCAGCAGGAATTACTATGAAGCTTTCTTT
NA	NA	TRBJ1-3	TRBV6-6	CASSYGGTGNTIYF	TGTGCCAGCAGTTATGGGGGGACTGGAAACACCATATATTTT
NA	NA	TRBJ1-5	TRBV18	CASSPGQNQPQHF	TGTGCCAGCTCACCCGGACAGAATCAGCCCCAGCATTTT
NA	few	TRBJ1-1	TRBV30	CAWSSGRSAFF	TGTGCCTGGAGTTCCGGGAGGTCAGCTTTCTTT
TRBD2	NA	TRBJ2-7	TRBV28	CASSLFLAGVSYEQYF	TGTGCCAGCAGTTTATTTCTAGCGGGAGTCTCCTACGAGCAGTACTTC
NA	NA	TRBJ2-5	TRBV7-9	CASSLAGRQETQYF	TGTGCCAGCAGCTTAGCCGGCCGACAAGAGACCCAGTACTTC